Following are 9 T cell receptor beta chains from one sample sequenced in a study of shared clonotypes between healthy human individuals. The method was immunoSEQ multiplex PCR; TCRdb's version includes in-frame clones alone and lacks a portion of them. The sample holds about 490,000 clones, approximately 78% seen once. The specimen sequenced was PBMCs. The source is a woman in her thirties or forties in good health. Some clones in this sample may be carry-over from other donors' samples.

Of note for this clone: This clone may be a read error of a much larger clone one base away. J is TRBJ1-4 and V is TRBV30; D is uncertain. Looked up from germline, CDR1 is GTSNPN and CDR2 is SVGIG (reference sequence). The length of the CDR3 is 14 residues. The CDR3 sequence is CAWGDTATNGKLFF. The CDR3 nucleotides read TGTGCCTGGGGAGACACCGCAACTAATGGAAAACTGTTTTTT.

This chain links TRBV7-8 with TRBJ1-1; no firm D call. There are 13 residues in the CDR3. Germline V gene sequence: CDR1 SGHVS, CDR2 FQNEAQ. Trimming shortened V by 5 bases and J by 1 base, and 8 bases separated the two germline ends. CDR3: CASSLTPNTEAFF. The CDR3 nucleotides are TGTGCCAGCAGCCTAACTCCGAACACTGAAGCTTTCTTT. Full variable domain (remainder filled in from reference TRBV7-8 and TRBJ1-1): GAGVSQSPRYKVAKRGQDVALRCDPISGHVSLFWYQQALGQGPEFLTYFQNEAQLDKSGLPSDRFFAERPEGSVSTLKIQRTQQEDSAVYLCASSLTPNTEAFFGQGTRLTVV.

DNA of the CDR3: TGTGCCAGCAGCTTAATCCCGAGCGGGGGGCTTAGCACAGATACGCAGTATTTT. Translation: CASSLIPSGGLSTDTQYF. The chain carries TRBV7-8 and TRBJ2-3; 9 bases line up with TRBD2. The CDR3 length is 18 residues. V was pared by 2 bases and J by 0 bases, with 9 bases of the junction left unmatched. Germline assignment: CDR1 SGHVS and CDR2 FQNEAQ.

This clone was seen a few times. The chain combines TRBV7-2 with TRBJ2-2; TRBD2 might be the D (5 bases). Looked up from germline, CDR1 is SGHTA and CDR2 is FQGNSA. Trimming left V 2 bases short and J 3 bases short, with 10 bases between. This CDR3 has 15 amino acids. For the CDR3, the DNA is TGTGCCAGCAGCTTATTCGGAGCGGACACCGGGGAGCTGTTTTTT. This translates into CASSLFGADTGELFF.

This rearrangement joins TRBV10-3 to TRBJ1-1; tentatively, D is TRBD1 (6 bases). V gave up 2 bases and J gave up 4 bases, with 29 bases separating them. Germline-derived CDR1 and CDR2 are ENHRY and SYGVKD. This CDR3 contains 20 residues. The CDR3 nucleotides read TGTGCCATCAGTGAGCCCTCTCCGGACAGAGCCAGTGGCTTAAGCACTGAAGCTTTCTTT. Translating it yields CAISEPSPDRASGLSTEAFF.

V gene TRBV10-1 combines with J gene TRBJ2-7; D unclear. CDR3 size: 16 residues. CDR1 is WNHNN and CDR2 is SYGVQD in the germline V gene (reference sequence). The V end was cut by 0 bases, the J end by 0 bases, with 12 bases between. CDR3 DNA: TGCGCCAGCAGTGAGTCGGGCGCTATAAGCTCCTACGAGCAGTACTTC. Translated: CASSESGAISSYEQYF.

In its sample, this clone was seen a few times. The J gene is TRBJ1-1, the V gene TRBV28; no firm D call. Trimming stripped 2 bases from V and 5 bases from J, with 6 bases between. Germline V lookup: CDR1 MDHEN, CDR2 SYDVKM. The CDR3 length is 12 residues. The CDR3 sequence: CASSLGPTEAFF. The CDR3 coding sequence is TGTGCCAGCAGTTTAGGGCCTACTGAAGCTTTCTTT.

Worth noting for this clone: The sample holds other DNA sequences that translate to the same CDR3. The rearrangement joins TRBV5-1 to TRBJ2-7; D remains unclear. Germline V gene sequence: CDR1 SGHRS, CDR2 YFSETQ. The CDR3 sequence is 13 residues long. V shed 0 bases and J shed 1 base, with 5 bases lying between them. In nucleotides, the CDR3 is TGCGCCAGCAGCTTGGGCCAGTCCTACGAGCAGTACTTC. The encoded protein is CASSLGQSYEQYF.

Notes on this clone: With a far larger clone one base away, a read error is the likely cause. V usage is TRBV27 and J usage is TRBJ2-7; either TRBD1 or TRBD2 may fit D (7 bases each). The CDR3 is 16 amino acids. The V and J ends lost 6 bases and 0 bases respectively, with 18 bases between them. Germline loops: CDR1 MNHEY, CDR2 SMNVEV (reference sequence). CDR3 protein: CASSPTPGGGSYEQYF. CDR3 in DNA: TGTGCCAGCAGCCCCACGCCAGGGGGGGGCTCCTACGAGCAGTACTTC.